This T cell receptor beta chain was captured by sequencing in a study of T cell repertoires in cytomegalovirus infection. In the study overall: Public signatures in TCR beta pointed to CMV infection and matching HLA type. Whole-study findings and limits: Ex vivo, HLA-C-restricted CMV-specific TCR beta clonotypes prevailed over the rest of the response. Summed frequency of shared TCR beta families picked out CMV carriers who also had the relevant HLA.

From the reads, TCRdb called clonotypes with MiXCR, one entry per CDR3 protein. The sample lists more than 650,000 distinct CDR3 sequences, 35% to 45% occurring once. As regards this clonotype: The target antigen is unknown.

Germline V gene lookup returns CDR1 SEHNR and CDR2 FQNEAQ (reference sequence). With V trimmed by 5 bases and J by 4 bases, 11 bases remained unmatched. The CDR3 runs to 17 residues. The source material was PBMCs. V and J are TRBV7-9 and TRBJ1-1, with 12 bases aligning to TRBD1. The clonotype originates from a human donor in good health (CMV status not recorded). Some clones in this sample may be carry-over from other donors' samples. The CDR3 here is CASSPRPGQGAVTEAFF. In nucleotides, the CDR3 is TGTGCCAGCAGCCCTCGACCGGGACAGGGGGCTGTCACTGAAGCTTTCTTT.